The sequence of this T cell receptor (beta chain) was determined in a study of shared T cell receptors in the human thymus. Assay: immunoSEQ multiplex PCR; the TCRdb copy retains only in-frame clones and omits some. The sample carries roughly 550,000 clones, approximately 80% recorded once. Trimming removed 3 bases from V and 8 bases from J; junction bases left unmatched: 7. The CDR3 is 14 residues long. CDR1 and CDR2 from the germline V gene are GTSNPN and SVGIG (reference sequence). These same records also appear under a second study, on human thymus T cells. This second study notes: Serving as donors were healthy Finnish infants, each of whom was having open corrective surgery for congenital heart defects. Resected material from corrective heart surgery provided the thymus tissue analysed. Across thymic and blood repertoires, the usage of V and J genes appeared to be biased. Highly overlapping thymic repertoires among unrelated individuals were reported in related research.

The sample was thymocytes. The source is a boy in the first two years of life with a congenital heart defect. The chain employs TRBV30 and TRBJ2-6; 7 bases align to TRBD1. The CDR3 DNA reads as TGTGCCTGGAGGACAGGGTTAACGACCAACGTCCTGACTTTC. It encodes CAWRTGLTTNVLTF.